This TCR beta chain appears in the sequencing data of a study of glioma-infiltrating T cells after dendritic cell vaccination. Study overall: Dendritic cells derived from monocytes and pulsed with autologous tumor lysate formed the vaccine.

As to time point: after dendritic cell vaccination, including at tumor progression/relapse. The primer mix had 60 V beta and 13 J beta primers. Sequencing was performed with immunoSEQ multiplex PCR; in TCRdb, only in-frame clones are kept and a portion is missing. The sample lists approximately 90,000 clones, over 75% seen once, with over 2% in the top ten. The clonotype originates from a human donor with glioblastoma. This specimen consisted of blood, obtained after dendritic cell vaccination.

CDR3 bases: TGTGCCAGTACAGGGTGGCACCGTGACGAGGTGTCCCAGCATTTT. This codes for CASTGWHRDEVSQHF. The chain couples TRBV19 to TRBJ1-5, with a tentative D call TRBD1 (5 bases). Trimming cost V 7 bases and J 11 bases, with 24 bases left between them. Germline V gene data show CDR1 as LNHDA and CDR2 as SQIVND (reference sequence). CDR3 length: 15 amino acids.